One and the same sample provided the 17 T cell receptor beta chains below, sequenced in a study of OX40 agonist ivuxolimab in advanced cancers. Sequenced by immunoSEQ multiplex PCR; TCRdb stores in-frame clones only, minus some. The data show about 58,000 clones, approximately 86% seen once. The sequenced sample was CD4+ or CD8+ T cells sorted from blood, obtained in a trial of the OX40 agonist ivuxolimab. These receptor sequences come from an adult with an advanced solid tumor such as melanoma, head and neck, liver or kidney cancer.

This clone is a singleton in its sample. The chain has TRBV6-5 and TRBJ1-2; D not certain. V lost 5 bases, J lost 6 bases, and 13 bases lay in between. Germline V gives CDR1 MNHEY, CDR2 SVGAGI. The CDR3 runs to 13 residues. The DNA of the CDR3 is TGTGCCAGCAGTGAGCTATCCGGGAATGGCTACACCTTC. It codes for CASSELSGNGYTF.

The chain has TRBV18 and TRBJ1-5, with a weak D call TRBD1 (5 bases). With 1 base removed from V and 3 bases from J, the gap between germline ends came to 16 bases. The CDR3 is 17 amino acids. Germline CDR1 KGHSH, CDR2 LQKENI. The CDR3 coding sequence is TGTGCCAGCTCACCACGTATGGGGGAGGGAAACAATCAGCCCCAGCATTTT. It is translated as CASSPRMGEGNNQPQHF.

This CDR3 reads CASSYFRESGYTF. The CDR3 DNA sequence: TGTGCCAGCAGTTACTTCAGGGAGAGTGGCTACACCTTC. The chain uses TRBV6-5 and TRBJ1-2; weak D call: TRBD1 (5 bases). V lost 1 base and J 7 bases, leaving 10 bases between the germline ends. This CDR3 contains 13 residues. Germline loops: CDR1 MNHEY, CDR2 SVGAGI.

The V gene is TRBV5-4, the J gene TRBJ2-5; 8 bases line up with TRBD2. CDR3 length: 14 residues. Germline CDR1 is SGHNT and CDR2 is YYREEE (reference sequence). The J segment lost 5 bases and the V segment lost 4 bases, leaving 7 bases of the junction unmatched. CDR3: CASSTRTSPETQYF. DNA of the CDR3: TGTGCCAGCAGCACTAGGACTAGCCCTGAGACCCAGTACTTC.

This chain connects TRBV7-6 to TRBJ2-5; either TRBD1 or TRBD2 may fit D (5 bases each). Trimming took 3 bases from V and 5 from J, leaving 13 bases between them. The CDR3 runs to 14 residues. Germline lookup yields CDR1 SGHVS and CDR2 FNYEAQ. The CDR3 DNA reads as TGTGCCAGCAGCTTCGGGACGCCGGCCGAGACCCAGTACTTC. Encoded protein: CASSFGTPAETQYF.

The chain recombines TRBV6-5 with TRBJ1-2; 7 bases map to TRBD1. Germline values: CDR1 MNHEY, CDR2 SVGAGI. The trim removed 8 bases at V and 0 bases at J, leaving 6 bases unmatched. CDR3 length: 14 residues. The DNA for the CDR3 is TGTGCCAGCGGCAGGGGGGTAACTAACTATGGCTACACCTTC. Residues: CASGRGVTNYGYTF.

As DNA, the CDR3 is TGCGCCAGCAAGAATTGGACCCGTGACGCTGAAGCTTTCTTT. As protein: CASKNWTRDAEAFF. The chain combines TRBV10-2 with TRBJ1-1; no reliable D call. Looked up from germline, CDR1 is WSHSY and CDR2 is SAAADI. V was clipped by 7 bases and J by 6 bases, with 18 bases between them. CDR3 length: 14 residues.

This rearrangement joins TRBV5-5 to TRBJ2-5; D remains unclear. V was clipped by 2 bases and J by 4 bases, with 9 bases between them. The CDR3 is 13 amino acids. CDR1 is SGHKS and CDR2 is YYEKEE in the germline V gene (reference sequence). The CDR3 here is CASSFISRETQYF. CDR3 sequence (DNA): TGTGCCAGCAGCTTCATTAGCCGAGAGACCCAGTACTTC.

V and J are TRBV7-9 and TRBJ2-5, with 10 bases identical to TRBD2. The CDR3 loop spans 14 amino acids. The V gene end was trimmed by 6 bases and the J gene end by 5 bases; junction bases not matched to a gene: 6. The germline V gene has CDR1 SEHNR and CDR2 FQNEAQ (reference sequence). The CDR3 sequence: CASSLLLAGETQYF. CDR3 nucleotide sequence: TGTGCCAGCAGTTTATTACTAGCGGGGGAGACCCAGTACTTC. The whole variable domain, remainder taken from reference TRBV7-9 and TRBJ2-5, is DTGVSQNPRHKITKRGQNVTFRCDPISEHNRLYWYRQTLGQGPEFLTYFQNEAQLEKSRLLSDRFSAERPKGSFSTLEIQRTEQGDSAMYLCASSLLLAGETQYFGPGTRLLVL.

This chain uses TRBV7-9 with TRBJ2-1; D is ambiguous. Germline CDR1 and CDR2: SEHNR and FQNEAQ (reference sequence). V was cut by 4 bases and J by 7 bases, with 11 bases left in between. The CDR3 spans 13 residues. The chain's CDR3 is CASSSPRANEQFF. The CDR3 DNA follows: TGTGCCAGCAGCTCCCCCCGGGCGAATGAGCAGTTCTTC.

The chain recombines TRBV5-5 with TRBJ2-3; the D gene is possibly TRBD2 (6 bases). There are 14 residues in the CDR3. Deletions cut 4 bases from V and 5 bases from J, with 14 bases between. Germline V gene data show CDR1 as SGHKS and CDR2 as YYEKEE (reference sequence). CDR3 loop: CASSREQQRDTQYF. The DNA for the CDR3 is TGTGCCAGCAGCCGGGAGCAGCAGAGAGATACGCAGTATTTT.

V and J are TRBV6-5 and TRBJ1-5; D unclear. The V end lost 6 bases, the J end lost 4 bases, and 7 bases lay between the germline ends. The CDR3 spans 12 residues. The germline V gene has CDR1 MNHEY and CDR2 SVGAGI. In DNA, the CDR3 is TGTGCCAGCAGGAGTAGGAATCAGCCCCAGCATTTT. It codes for CASRSRNQPQHF.

The V gene is TRBV10-2, the J gene TRBJ2-5, with 9 bases matching TRBD1. This CDR3 region has 15 residues. The germline V gene encodes CDR1 WSHSY and CDR2 SAAADI. V lost 6 bases and J lost 5; bases outside the gene matches: 10. The CDR3 reads CASRDTGQGPETQYF. The CDR3 DNA is TGCGCCAGCAGAGATACCGGACAGGGGCCGGAGACCCAGTACTTC.

The chain links TRBV19 to TRBJ2-1, with D possibly matching TRBD1 (5 bases). Germline V gene data show CDR1 as LNHDA and CDR2 as SQIVND (reference sequence). V lost 0 bases to trimming and J lost 4 bases, with 7 bases between them. The CDR3 is 14 amino acids. CDR3: CASSIDPGYNEQFF. CDR3 sequence (DNA): TGTGCCAGTAGTATAGATCCAGGGTACAATGAGCAGTTCTTC.

The chain is built from TRBV10-3 and TRBJ1-2, with 8 nucleotides matching TRBD1. CDR1 and CDR2 from the germline V gene are ENHRY and SYGVKD. V lost 6 bases to trimming and J lost 4 bases; unmatched junction nucleotides: 4. CDR3 length: 13 residues. The CDR3 DNA reads as TGTGCCATCAGGGACAGGGAGGGCTATGGCTACACCTTC. Its translation is CAIRDREGYGYTF.

This chain joins TRBV18 and TRBJ1-6, with 10 bases that match TRBD1. CDR3 size: 15 residues. V lost 3 bases, J lost 8 bases, and 4 bases stayed unmatched. CDR1 is KGHSH, CDR2 LQKENI, per germline. CDR3 nucleotide sequence: TGTGCCAGCTCACCGACGGGGACAGGGGATTCACCCCTCCACTTT. Protein sequence: CASSPTGTGDSPLHF.

The rearrangement uses TRBV5-8 and TRBJ2-5; D gene ambiguous. CDR3 length equals 16 residues. Trimming removed 3 bases at V and 1 base at J, with 16 bases between. CDR1 is SGHTS, CDR2 YDEGEE, per germline. The CDR3: CASSYLPQSLQETQYF. CDR3 in DNA: TGTGCCAGCAGCTATCTACCCCAATCTCTCCAAGAGACCCAGTACTTC.